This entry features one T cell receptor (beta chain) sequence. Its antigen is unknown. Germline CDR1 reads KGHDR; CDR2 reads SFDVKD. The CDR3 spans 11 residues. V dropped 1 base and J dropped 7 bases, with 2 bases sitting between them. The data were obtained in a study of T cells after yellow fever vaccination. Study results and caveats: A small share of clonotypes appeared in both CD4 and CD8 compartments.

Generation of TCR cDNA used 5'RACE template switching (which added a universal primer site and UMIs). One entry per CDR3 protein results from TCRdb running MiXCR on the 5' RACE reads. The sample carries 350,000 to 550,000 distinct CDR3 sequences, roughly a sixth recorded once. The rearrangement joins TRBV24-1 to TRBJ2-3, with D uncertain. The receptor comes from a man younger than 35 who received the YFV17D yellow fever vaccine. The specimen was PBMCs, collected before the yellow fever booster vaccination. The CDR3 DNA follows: TGTGCCACCAGTGATTTCCATACGCAGTATTTT. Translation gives CATSDFHTQYF.